These 9 T cell receptor beta chains came from one sample sequenced in a study of shared clonotypes between healthy human individuals. The naive CD8 population came from CD45RO-negative cells selected for CCR7, without terminally differentiated effector memory CD45RA+ cells. The data were produced by immunoSEQ multiplex PCR, yet TCRdb's version contains in-frame clones alone and is incomplete. The sample lists about 2.2 million clones, roughly 95% seen once, with 1.5% to 2% in the top ten. Sequenced material: naive CD8+ T cells from PBMCs. Source of these receptors: a man aged 18-30 years in good health. Some clones in this sample may be carry-over from other donors' samples.

The chain links TRBV5-1 to TRBJ2-1; D unclear. Germline CDR1 SGHRS, CDR2 YFSETQ. The ends were cut back, 0 bases at V and 2 bases at J, with 9 bases in the middle. The CDR3 has 15 amino acids. The DNA for the CDR3 is TGCGCCAGCAGCTTGGATCGCGGAACCTACAATGAGCAGTTCTTC. Translating gives CASSLDRGTYNEQFF. Drawing the rest from reference TRBV5-1 and TRBJ2-1, the complete variable domain is KAGVTQTPRYLIKTRGQQVTLSCSPISGHRSVSWYQQTPGQGLQFLFEYFSETQRNKGNFPGRFSGRQFSNSRSEMNVSTLELGDSALYLCASSLDRGTYNEQFFGPGTRLTVL.

The V call is TRBV11-2, the J call TRBJ2-1; 8 nucleotides match TRBD2. The CDR3 contains 14 residues. Germline CDR1 and CDR2: SGHAT and FQNNGV. Trimming took 6 bases from V and 10 from J; bases not matched to a gene: 11. The DNA of the CDR3 is TGTGCCAGCAGGCCACGGGAGGGCCACATGGAGCAGTTCTTC. It codes for CASRPREGHMEQFF. Full variable domain (outside the CDR3, taken from reference TRBV11-2 and TRBJ2-1): EAGVAQSPRYKIIEKRQSVAFWCNPISGHATLYWYQQILGQGPKLLIQFQNNGVVDDSQLPKDRFSAERLKGVDSTLKIQPAKLEDSAVYLCASRPREGHMEQFFGPGTRLTVL.

V usage is TRBV4-3 and J usage is TRBJ1-2, with D unresolved. From germline, CDR1 is LGHNA and CDR2 YSLEER. With 1 base removed from V and 10 bases from J, the gap between germline ends came to 19 bases. The CDR3 contains 15 residues. The CDR3 reads CASSQARTAESAYTF. The CDR3 DNA is TGCGCCAGCAGCCAAGCTCGAACCGCCGAGAGCGCCTACACCTTC.

This clone is a singleton in its sample. The gene calls are TRBV9 and TRBJ2-7; D assignment may be TRBD1 or TRBD2 (5 bases each). Germline V CDR1 and CDR2: SGDLS, YYNGEE. V lost 3 bases to trimming and J lost 3 bases, with 19 bases between them. CDR3 length: 16 amino acids. The CDR3 coding sequence is TGTGCCAGCAGCGCAAATCCCGGGACGGGAAGCTACGAGCAGTACTTC. Encoded protein: CASSANPGTGSYEQYF.

The chain is built from TRBV19 and TRBJ2-1; D remains unclear. The CDR3 is made up of 15 amino acids. Germline assignment: CDR1 LNHDA and CDR2 SQIVND (reference sequence). V was pared by 2 bases and J by 0 bases, with 8 bases between. This chain's CDR3 is CASSISPSSYNEQFF. CDR3 coding DNA: TGTGCCAGTAGTATATCCCCTAGCTCCTACAATGAGCAGTTCTTC.

The V call is TRBV10-1, the J call TRBJ2-1; TRBD2 agrees at 11 bases. Germline CDR1 and CDR2: WNHNN and SYGVQD (reference sequence). CDR3 length: 16 amino acids. Unmatched junction bases numbered 10, after V lost 3 bases and J lost 9 bases. CDR3 nucleotides: TGCGCCAGCAGTGATGAGAGGACTAGCGGGCTTCTTGAGCAGTTCTTC. Amino acid sequence: CASSDERTSGLLEQFF.

The chain links TRBV7-9 to TRBJ2-7, with TRBD1 matching 7 bases. There are 15 residues in the CDR3. The J segment lost 0 bases and the V segment lost 6 bases, leaving 8 bases of the junction unmatched. Germline values: CDR1 SEHNR, CDR2 FQNEAQ (reference sequence). CDR3 protein: CASRKGDRGSYEQYF. For the CDR3, the DNA is TGTGCCAGCAGGAAAGGGGACAGAGGCTCCTACGAGCAGTACTTC.

The rearrangement joins TRBV9 to TRBJ1-1, with D possibly being TRBD1 (5 bases). The CDR3 spans 16 residues. The germline gives CDR1 SGDLS, CDR2 YYNGEE. V was cut by 3 bases and J by 0 bases, with 15 bases left in between. In nucleotides, the CDR3 is TGTGCCAGCAGCGCTTCGGTTGACAGCCTGAACACTGAAGCTTTCTTT. It is translated as CASSASVDSLNTEAFF. Drawing the rest from reference TRBV9 and TRBJ1-1, the complete variable domain is DSGVTQTPKHLITATGQRVTLRCSPRSGDLSVYWYQQSLDQGLQFLIQYYNGEERAKGNILERFSAQQFPDLHSELNLSSLELGDSALYFCASSASVDSLNTEAFFGQGTRLTVV.

Points on this clone: Different DNA sequences within this sample yield the same CDR3. The V gene is TRBV19, the J gene TRBJ2-7; 7 bases fit TRBD2. V dropped 4 bases and J dropped 4; count of bases not matched to a gene: 4. This CDR3 comprises 13 residues. Germline assignment: CDR1 LNHDA and CDR2 SQIVND (reference sequence). The CDR3 nucleotides read TGTGCCAGTAGTAGCGGGAGCTTGTACGAGCAGTACTTC. Translation: CASSSGSLYEQYF.